This T cell receptor beta chain came from a study of blood T cell repertoires in COVID-19. Study in general: T cells, B-cell-depleted T cells, or PBMCs provided the cDNA or gDNA that served as material.

Per the study methods: Reference gene primer amplification yielded estimated nucleated cell counts. Assay used: immunoSEQ multiplex PCR; TCRdb lists only in-frame clones, some missing. V and J calls and clone size are those listed in that table; D and trimming were worked out from the DNA. This table holds about 110,000 clones, approximately 80% found once. There are a few counts of this clone. The germline V gene has CDR1 SGHRS and CDR2 YFSETQ. Trimming left V 4 bases short and J 7 bases short, with 11 bases between. This CDR3 contains 12 residues. This chain uses TRBV5-1 with TRBJ1-2, with D perhaps matching TRBD1 (5 bases). The receptor's source is a woman aged 45 to 65 with acute or convalescent COVID-19. Sample: peripheral blood. CDR3 DNA sequence: TGCGCCAGCAGCCAAGACAGAGGTGGCTACACCTTC. Protein: CASSQDRGGYTF.